This passage covers 14 T cell receptor beta chains from one sample sequenced in a study of post-analysis software for immune sequencing data. Unique molecular identifiers featured in each of the TCR beta cDNA libraries. TCRdb re-called the PCR reads through MiXCR, storing one row per CDR3 protein. The sample lists approximately 660,000 distinct CDR3 sequences; 59% were seen once. Findings of the study overall: Relative to controls, patients had roughly five TRBV segments at higher frequency, with TRBV5-6, TRBV5-1 and TRBV20-1 among these.

These receptors are not linked to any known antigen. Sequenced: blood. The origin of the receptors is a girl aged 2 to 9 with multiple sclerosis.

Details on this clonotype: At one of its ends the junction is not consistent with the germline gene, which may arise from a read error. The V call is TRBV24-1, the J call TRBJ1-2; D not certain. This CDR3 spans 10 amino acids. Germline CDR1 and CDR2: KGHDR and SFDVKD. CDR3 DNA: TGTGCCACCAGTGACTACGGCTACACCTTC. Its protein is CATSDYGYTF.

V is TRBV7-9 and J is TRBJ2-3, with D possibly matching TRBD1 (7 bases). In germline, CDR1 is SEHNR, CDR2 FQNEAQ (reference sequence). V shed 10 bases and J shed 3 bases, with 11 bases lying between them. CDR3 size: 12 residues. This CDR3 is CATAGGTDTQYF. CDR3 nucleotide sequence: TGTGCCACAGCAGGGGGGACAGATACGCAGTATTTT.

This clonotype was seen a few times. The rearrangement joins TRBV24-1 to TRBJ2-5, with D possibly being TRBD1 (6 bases). V was clipped by 7 bases and J by 0 bases, with 8 bases between them. Germline CDR1 is KGHDR and CDR2 is SFDVKD. CDR3 length equals 13 residues. The CDR3 sequence is CATRGTNQETQYF. CDR3 nucleotides: TGTGCCACCAGAGGGACAAACCAAGAGACCCAGTACTTC.

The genes are TRBV4-1 and TRBJ2-5; D gene ambiguous. The V gene lost 4 bases and the J gene lost 7 bases, with 19 bases spanning the gap. Germline CDR1 is MGHRA and CDR2 is YSYEKL. The CDR3 is 15 amino acids. DNA for the CDR3: TGCGCCAGCAGCCCCCCCTTAAGCCGAACGGCGACCCAGTACTTC. This codes for CASSPPLSRTATQYF.

This clonotype has only a few counts. The rearrangement uses TRBV7-9 and TRBJ1-1; D perhaps matches TRBD1 (6 bases). This CDR3 is 12 amino acids long. The germline V and J ends were trimmed by 5 bases and 5 bases, with 9 bases remaining between them. Germline V gene data show CDR1 as SEHNR and CDR2 as FQNEAQ (reference sequence). CDR3 sequence: CASSPGVTEAFF. CDR3 in DNA: TGTGCCAGCAGCCCAGGGGTTACTGAAGCTTTCTTT.

The rearrangement joins TRBV20-1 to TRBJ2-6; D gene uncertain. CDR3 size: 14 residues. Trimming cost V 4 bases and J 0 bases, with 7 bases left between them. In germline, CDR1 is DFQATT, CDR2 SNEGSKA (reference sequence). CDR3 region: CSAKTYSGANVLTF. CDR3 DNA: TGCAGTGCTAAAACCTACTCTGGGGCCAACGTCCTGACTTTC.

The chain uses TRBV6-5 and TRBJ2-1; possible D gene TRBD2, 6 bases. Germline-derived CDR1 and CDR2 are MNHEY and SVGAGI. The CDR3 runs to 16 residues. Trimming cost V 6 bases and J 3 bases, with 18 bases left between them. DNA of the CDR3: TGTGCCAGCAGCTACCAGAGCGGGTTCCACTACAATGAGCAGTTCTTC. Translating gives CASSYQSGFHYNEQFF.

This clonotype turned up a few times. The J gene is TRBJ2-1, the V gene TRBV20-1; D possibly corresponds to TRBD1 (6 bases). Per germline, CDR1 DFQATT and CDR2 SNEGSKA (reference sequence). Trimming pared 5 bases from V and 0 bases from J, leaving 14 bases between. The CDR3 loop spans 15 amino acids. The CDR3 protein is CSALTGFGSYNEQFF. The CDR3 bases are TGCAGTGCTCTAACAGGGTTCGGCTCCTACAATGAGCAGTTCTTC.

The chain links TRBV4-3 to TRBJ2-1; 8 nucleotides match TRBD1. CDR1 and CDR2 from the germline V gene are LGHNA and YSLEER. The length of the CDR3 is 17 residues. Trimming at V came to 3 bases and at J to 7 bases, leaving 14 bases not matched to a gene. The CDR3, as DNA: TGCGCCAGCAGCCAGGGTCCGGACAGGGCGAAAGGGAATGAGCAGTTCTTC. The encoded protein is CASSQGPDRAKGNEQFF.

The chain combines TRBV28 with TRBJ2-5; TRBD2 is a possible D gene (5 bases). CDR1 is MDHEN, CDR2 SYDVKM, per germline. Trimming cost V 4 bases and J 3 bases, with 18 bases left between them. The CDR3 has 16 residues. The CDR3 region has the DNA TGTGCCAGCAGTTCCTTCGGGGTAGCCGGAGAAGAGACCCAGTACTTC. Residues: CASSSFGVAGEETQYF.

The V gene is TRBV20-1, the J gene TRBJ1-1, with D perhaps matching TRBD1 (6 bases). Trimming removed 1 base at V and 4 bases at J, with 16 bases between. The germline CDR1 and CDR2 sequences are DFQATT and SNEGSKA (reference sequence). The CDR3 contains 15 residues. CDR3 DNA sequence: TGCAGTGCTAGAGTGGCAGGGGTTGTGGGCACTGAAGCTTTCTTT. Protein product: CSARVAGVVGTEAFF.

This clonotype was picked up a small number of times. This sequence joins TRBV7-8 and TRBJ2-7; a possible D gene is TRBD1 (6 bases). V was pared by 1 base and J by 0 bases, with 10 bases between. CDR3 length: 15 amino acids. The germline V gene has CDR1 SGHVS and CDR2 FQNEAQ. CDR3 loop: CASSLGTANSYEQYF. CDR3 coding DNA: TGTGCCAGCAGCTTAGGGACAGCAAACTCCTACGAGCAGTACTTC.

V is TRBV29-1 and J is TRBJ2-1; TRBD2 agrees at 14 bases. Germline loops: CDR1 SQVTM, CDR2 ANQGSEA. This CDR3 spans 15 amino acids. With 6 bases clipped from V and 5 bases from J, the junction kept 6 bases outside the gene matches. The CDR3: CSVARTSGGNNEQFF. CDR3 DNA sequence: TGCAGCGTAGCTCGGACTAGCGGGGGGAACAATGAGCAGTTCTTC.

This clonotype turned up a few times. The chain joins TRBV10-3 to TRBJ2-5; D uncertain. In germline, CDR1 is ENHRY, CDR2 SYGVKD. The CDR3 has 13 residues. The germline V and J ends were trimmed by 3 bases and 4 bases, with 9 bases remaining between them. The CDR3 bases are TGTGCCATCAGTGAACTAACGGGAGAGACCCAGTACTTC. Its translation: CAISELTGETQYF.